The rows below give T cell receptor beta chains drawn from one sample of a study of blood T cell repertoires in COVID-19. Libraries were prepared by immunoSEQ multiplex PCR; TCRdb keeps only in-frame clonotypes and omits some of them. The data contain around 50,000 clones, around 80% of them singletons. Source material: peripheral blood. The receptors derive from a woman older than 75 with acute or convalescent COVID-19. Each CDR3 is given with its conserved first and last residue. The D gene is left open where the match is weak. Expanded clones are given a class, and other clones once, few, many or no size at all.

d_gene	v_gene	abundance	len	j_gene	CDR3aa	CDR3nt
TRBD2	TRBV29-1	NA	13	TRBJ2-7	CSVRTSGSYEQYF	TGCAGCGTGCGTACTAGCGGGAGTTACGAGCAGTACTTC
NA	TRBV5-1	NA	15	TRBJ2-2	CASSPPAASTGELFF	TGCGCCAGCAGCCCGCCGGCGGCTAGCACCGGGGAGCTGTTTTTT
TRBD1	TRBV5-4	NA	13	TRBJ2-2	CASSPDRGRELFF	TGTGCCAGCAGCCCGGACAGGGGCCGGGAGCTGTTTTTT
NA	TRBV6-5	few	15	TRBJ1-3	CASSYRGIAGNTIYF	TGTGCCAGCAGTTACAGGGGGATCGCTGGAAACACCATATATTTT
NA	TRBV28	NA	14	TRBJ2-3	CASSRDKSTDTQYF	TGTGCCAGCAGTCGGGACAAGAGCACAGATACGCAGTATTTT
NA	TRBV6-1	NA	13	TRBJ1-2	CASSESPNYGYTF	TGTGCCAGCAGTGAAAGCCCTAACTATGGCTACACCTTC
NA	TRBV7-9	NA	16	TRBJ2-1	CASSLVGATRENEQFF	TGTGCCAGCAGCCTCGTGGGGGCTACAAGGGAAAATGAGCAGTTCTTC
NA	TRBV5-8	NA	16	TRBJ2-4	CASSLEAGLAKNIQYF	TGTGCCAGCAGCTTGGAGGCGGGATTAGCCAAAAACATTCAGTACTTC
TRBD1	TRBV15	NA	16	TRBJ1-1	CATSRSSGTGGSEAFF	TGTGCCACCAGCAGATCCTCCGGGACAGGGGGCTCCGAAGCTTTCTTT
NA	TRBV9	NA	17	TRBJ2-2	CASSVDRGQGRTGELFF	TGTGCCAGCAGCGTAGATAGAGGGCAGGGGCGCACCGGGGAGCTGTTTTTT
NA	TRBV5-1	NA	15	TRBJ2-3	CASSLESQGTDTQYF	TGCGCCAGCAGCTTGGAGTCCCAGGGCACAGATACGCAGTATTTT
TRBD1	TRBV6-5	NA	13	TRBJ2-1	CASRGQGSNEQFF	TGTGCCAGCAGGGGACAGGGTTCCAATGAGCAGTTCTTC
NA	TRBV29-1	NA	13	TRBJ1-2	CSFLRRGVEGYTF	TGCAGCTTCCTCCGTCGGGGGGTGGAGGGCTACACCTTC
NA	TRBV4-1	NA	16	TRBJ1-6	CASSQQAGGAASPLHF	TGCGCCAGCAGCCAACAGGCCGGGGGGGCAGCCTCACCCCTCCACTTT
TRBD2	TRBV12-5	NA	15	TRBJ2-5	CASGLVLGGVETQYF	TGTGCTAGTGGTTTGGTACTTGGGGGGGTGGAGACCCAGTACTTC
TRBD1	TRBV6-1	NA	11	TRBJ1-1	CASSRQGEAFF	TGTGCCAGCAGTAGACAGGGTGAAGCTTTCTTT
TRBD2	TRBV29-1	NA	14	TRBJ2-3	CSARTSGGANTQYF	TGCAGCGCTAGGACTAGCGGGGGGGCGAATACGCAGTATTTT
NA	TRBV12-5	NA	17	TRBJ2-5	CASGRGPTGRGEETQYF	TGTGCTAGTGGCCGAGGACCCACGGGGCGCGGGGAAGAGACCCAGTACTTC
NA	TRBV19	NA	13	TRBJ2-7	CASKGTGLYEQYF	TGTGCCAGTAAAGGTACAGGGCTTTACGAGCAGTACTTC
NA	TRBV28	NA	16	TRBJ1-6	CASRTWTDVWESPLHF	TGTGCCAGCAGGACCTGGACAGATGTATGGGAGTCACCCCTCCACTTT
NA	TRBV12-3/TRBV12-4	NA	13	TRBJ1-3	CASSYSSGNTIYF	TGTGCCAGCAGCTACAGCTCTGGAAACACCATATATTTT
NA	TRBV5-1	NA	14	TRBJ2-6	CASSSGLGANVLTF	TGCGCCAGCAGTTCTGGGCTAGGGGCCAACGTCCTGACTTTC
NA	TRBV6-5	NA	14	TRBJ1-5	CASRNRELDQPQHF	TGTGCCAGCAGGAACCGGGAGCTTGATCAGCCCCAGCATTTT
NA	TRBV5-4	NA	17	TRBJ2-4	CASSSPGAHPGGNIQYF	TGTGCCAGCAGCTCGCCCGGGGCCCATCCTGGGGGGAACATTCAGTACTTC
NA	TRBV7-8	few	14	TRBJ2-7	CASSLGGWNYEQYF	TGTGCCAGCAGCTTAGGAGGGTGGAACTACGAGCAGTACTTC
NA	TRBV11-2	NA	13	TRBJ1-1	CASSLEIYTEAFF	TGTGCCAGCAGCTTAGAAATCTACACTGAAGCTTTCTTT
NA	TRBV3-1/TRBV3-2	once	17	TRBJ2-3	CASSQDLDPMGPDTQYF	TGTGCCAGCAGCCAAGATCTCGACCCAATGGGGCCAGATACGCAGTATTTT
NA	TRBV5-4	NA	15	TRBJ2-7	CASSLPGLGFSEQYF	TGTGCCAGCAGCTTGCCGGGACTGGGGTTCTCCGAGCAGTACTTC
NA	TRBV5-1	NA	15	TRBJ2-7	CASSLVAGDRYEQYF	TGCGCCAGCAGCTTGGTGGCAGGGGACCGCTACGAGCAGTACTTC
TRBD1	TRBV10-3	NA	14	TRBJ1-1	CAISGGQGGLEAFF	TGTGCCATCAGTGGCGGACAGGGCGGTCTTGAAGCTTTCTTT
TRBD1	TRBV12-5	NA	15	TRBJ1-2	CASGLDWTGSDGYTF	TGTGCTAGTGGTTTGGATTGGACAGGGAGCGATGGCTACACCTTC
NA	TRBV30	once	13	TRBJ1-6	CAWSVPRGSPLHF	TGTGCCTGGAGTGTACCCCGGGGTTCACCCCTCCACTTT
TRBD1	TRBV18	NA	14	TRBJ1-1	CASSLSRGAPEAFF	TGTGCCAGCTCACTTTCCAGGGGGGCTCCTGAAGCTTTCTTT
NA	TRBV2	few	13	TRBJ1-5	CASKGQVNQPQHF	TGTGCCAGCAAAGGCCAGGTGAATCAGCCCCAGCATTTT
NA	TRBV5-1	many	15	TRBJ1-5	CASSLDGYSNQPQHF	TGCGCCAGCAGCTTGGACGGTTATAGCAATCAGCCCCAGCATTTT
TRBD2	TRBV7-8	NA	16	TRBJ2-7	CASSLAGRAKLYEQYF	TGTGCCAGCAGCTTAGCAGGGAGGGCCAAGTTGTACGAGCAGTACTTC
NA	TRBV28	once	12	TRBJ2-7	CASSYQADEQYF	TGTGCCAGCAGTTACCAGGCAGACGAGCAGTACTTC
TRBD1	TRBV19	NA	14	TRBJ1-2	CASSQQGAKYGYTF	TGTGCCAGTAGTCAGCAGGGGGCGAAGTATGGCTACACCTTC
TRBD2	TRBV5-4	NA	13	TRBJ2-3	CGARGGATDTQYF	TGTGGCGCCCGCGGGGGGGCGACAGATACGCAGTATTTT
TRBD2	TRBV12-3/TRBV12-4	NA	13	TRBJ2-3	CASSFAGGRSQYF	TGTGCCAGCAGTTTTGCGGGAGGGAGATCGCAGTATTTT
TRBD1	TRBV2	NA	14	TRBJ1-2	CASSQQGGDYGYTF	TGTGCCAGCAGCCAACAGGGGGGCGACTATGGCTACACCTTC
NA	TRBV30	NA	14	TRBJ2-3	CAWSVSGVTDTQYF	TGTGCCTGGAGTGTTTCCGGAGTCACAGATACGCAGTATTTT
TRBD1	TRBV5-4	NA	14	TRBJ2-7	CASSRDRGAYEQYF	TGTGCCAGCAGCCGCGACAGGGGGGCCTACGAGCAGTACTTC
NA	TRBV5-1	NA	14	TRBJ1-1	CASSSSWLNTEAFF	TGCGCCAGCAGCTCCTCGTGGCTGAACACTGAAGCTTTCTTT
TRBD1	TRBV7-9	NA	15	TRBJ2-7	CASSDTGAGGDEQYF	TGTGCCAGCAGCGACACTGGGGCAGGGGGCGACGAGCAGTACTTC
TRBD2	TRBV7-2	NA	14	TRBJ2-1	CASSTGGRANEQFF	TGTGCCAGCAGCACGGGAGGGCGCGCCAATGAGCAGTTCTTC
NA	TRBV4-1	NA	15	TRBJ2-2	CASSQADRRTGELFF	TGCGCCAGCAGCCAAGCAGACAGGCGCACCGGGGAGCTGTTTTTT
TRBD1	TRBV11-2	once	14	TRBJ1-2	CASSPRDSTYGYTF	TGTGCCAGCAGCCCCCGGGACAGTACTTATGGCTACACCTTC